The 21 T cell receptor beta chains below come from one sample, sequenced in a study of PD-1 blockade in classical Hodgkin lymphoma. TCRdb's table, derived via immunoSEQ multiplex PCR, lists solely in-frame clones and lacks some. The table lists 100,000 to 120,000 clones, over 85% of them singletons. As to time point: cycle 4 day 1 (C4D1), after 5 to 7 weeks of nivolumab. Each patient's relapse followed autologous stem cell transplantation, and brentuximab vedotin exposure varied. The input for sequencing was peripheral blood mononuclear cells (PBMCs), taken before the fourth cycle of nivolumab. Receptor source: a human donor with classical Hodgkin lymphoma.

The DNA for the CDR3 is TGCAGCGCCCAGCGACAGGGGAACACCGGGGAGCTGTTTTTT. It codes for CSAQRQGNTGELFF. The chain couples TRBV29-1 to TRBJ2-2; 7 bases match TRBD1. The CDR3 runs to 14 residues. In germline, CDR1 is SQVTM, CDR2 ANQGSEA. Germline trimming cut 7 bases from V and 1 base from J; bases unmatched to any gene: 6.

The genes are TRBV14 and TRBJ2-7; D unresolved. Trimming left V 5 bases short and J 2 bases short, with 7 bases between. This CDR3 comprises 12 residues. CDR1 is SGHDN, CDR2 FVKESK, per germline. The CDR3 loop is CASSVLTYEQYF. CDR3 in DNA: TGTGCCAGCAGCGTTCTCACCTACGAGCAGTACTTC.

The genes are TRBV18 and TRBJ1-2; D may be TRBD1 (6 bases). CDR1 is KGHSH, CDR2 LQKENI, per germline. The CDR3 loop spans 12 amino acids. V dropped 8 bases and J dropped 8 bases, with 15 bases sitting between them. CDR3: CASHDGGLGYTF. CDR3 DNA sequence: TGTGCCAGCCATGACGGGGGGCTCGGCTACACCTTC.

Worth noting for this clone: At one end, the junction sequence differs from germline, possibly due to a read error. The CDR3 here is CASSVGQEMLHF. CDR3 coding DNA: TGTGCCAGCAGCGTTGGACAGGAGATGCTCCACTTC. The J gene is TRBJ1-2, the V gene TRBV9; 7 bases are a match to TRBD1. Germline CDR1 and CDR2: SGDLS and YYNGEE. This CDR3 spans 12 amino acids.

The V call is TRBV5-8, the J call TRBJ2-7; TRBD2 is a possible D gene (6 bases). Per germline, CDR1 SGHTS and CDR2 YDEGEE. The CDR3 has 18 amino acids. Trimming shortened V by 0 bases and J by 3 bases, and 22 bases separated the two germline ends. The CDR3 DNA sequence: TGTGCCAGCAGCTTGGGACGATTTAGGACGGAGGGTTACTACGAGCAGTACTTC. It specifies CASSLGRFRTEGYYEQYF.

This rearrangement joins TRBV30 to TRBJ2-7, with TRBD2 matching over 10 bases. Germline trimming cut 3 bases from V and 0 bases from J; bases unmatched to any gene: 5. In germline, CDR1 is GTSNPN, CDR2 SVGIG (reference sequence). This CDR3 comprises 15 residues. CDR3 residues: CAWSSGTSVSYEQYF. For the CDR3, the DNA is TGTGCCTGGAGCTCAGGGACTAGCGTCTCCTACGAGCAGTACTTC.

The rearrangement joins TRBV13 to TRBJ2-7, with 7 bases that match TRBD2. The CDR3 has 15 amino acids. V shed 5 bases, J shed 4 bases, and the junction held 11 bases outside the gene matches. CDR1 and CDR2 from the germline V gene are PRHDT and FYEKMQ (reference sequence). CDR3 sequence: CASSNMGGSRYEQYF. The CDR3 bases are TGTGCCAGCAGCAACATGGGCGGGAGTCGGTACGAGCAGTACTTC.

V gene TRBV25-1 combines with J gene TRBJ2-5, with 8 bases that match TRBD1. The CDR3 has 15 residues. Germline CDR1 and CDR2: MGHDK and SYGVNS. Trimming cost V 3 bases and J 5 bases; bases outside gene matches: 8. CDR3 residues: CASSEGQGAHETQYF. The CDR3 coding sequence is TGTGCCAGCAGTGAGGGTCAGGGGGCGCATGAGACCCAGTACTTC.

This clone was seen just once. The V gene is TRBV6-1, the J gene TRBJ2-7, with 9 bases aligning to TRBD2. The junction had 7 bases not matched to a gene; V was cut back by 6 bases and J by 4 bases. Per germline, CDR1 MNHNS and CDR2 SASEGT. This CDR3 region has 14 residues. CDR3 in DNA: TGTGCCAGCAGGGGAAGCGGGAGGATTTACGAGCAGTACTTC. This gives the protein CASRGSGRIYEQYF.

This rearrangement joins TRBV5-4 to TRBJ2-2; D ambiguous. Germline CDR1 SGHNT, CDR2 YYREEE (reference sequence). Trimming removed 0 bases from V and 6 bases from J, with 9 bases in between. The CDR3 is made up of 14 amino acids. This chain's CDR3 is CASSLGTYAGELFF. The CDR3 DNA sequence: TGTGCCAGCAGCTTGGGGACGTACGCCGGGGAGCTGTTTTTT.

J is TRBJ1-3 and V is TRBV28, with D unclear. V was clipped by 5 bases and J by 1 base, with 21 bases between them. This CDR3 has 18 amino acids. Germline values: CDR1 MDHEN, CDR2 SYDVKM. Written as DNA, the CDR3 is TGTGCCAGCAGTAATGACGCCTGGGGAACTGGATCTGGAAACACCATATATTTT. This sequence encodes CASSNDAWGTGSGNTIYF. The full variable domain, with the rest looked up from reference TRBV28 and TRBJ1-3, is DVKVTQSSRYLVKRTGEKVFLECVQDMDHENMFWYRQDPGLGLRLIYFSYDVKMKEKGDIPEGYSVSREKKERFSLILESASTNQTSMYLCASSNDAWGTGSGNTIYFGEGSWLTVV.

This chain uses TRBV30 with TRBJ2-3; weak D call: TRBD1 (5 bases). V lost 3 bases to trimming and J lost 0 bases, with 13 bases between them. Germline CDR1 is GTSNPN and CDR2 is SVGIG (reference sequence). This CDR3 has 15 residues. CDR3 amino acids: CAWSDQGTSTDTQYF. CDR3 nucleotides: TGTGCCTGGAGCGATCAGGGTACTAGCACAGATACGCAGTATTTT.

Here the CDR3 reads CASSMWVSGNTIYF. As DNA, the CDR3 is TGTGCCAGTAGTATGTGGGTCTCTGGAAACACCATATATTTT. The chain couples TRBV19 to TRBJ1-3; D is uncertain. The germline CDR1 and CDR2 sequences are LNHDA and SQIVND (reference sequence). Trimming removed 3 bases at V and 0 bases at J, with 6 bases between. This CDR3 spans 14 amino acids.

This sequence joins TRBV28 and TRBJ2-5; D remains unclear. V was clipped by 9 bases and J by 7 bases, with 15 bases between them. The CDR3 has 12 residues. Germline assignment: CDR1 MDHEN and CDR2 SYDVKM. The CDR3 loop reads CASRLGPGTQYF. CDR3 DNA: TGTGCCAGTCGTCTAGGTCCCGGGACCCAGTACTTC.

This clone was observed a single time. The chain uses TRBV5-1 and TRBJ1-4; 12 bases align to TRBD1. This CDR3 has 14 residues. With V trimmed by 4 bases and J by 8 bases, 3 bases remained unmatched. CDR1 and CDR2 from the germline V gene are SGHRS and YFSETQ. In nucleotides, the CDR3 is TGCGCCAGCAGCCGGGACAGGGGGCAAGAAAAACTGTTTTTT. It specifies CASSRDRGQEKLFF.

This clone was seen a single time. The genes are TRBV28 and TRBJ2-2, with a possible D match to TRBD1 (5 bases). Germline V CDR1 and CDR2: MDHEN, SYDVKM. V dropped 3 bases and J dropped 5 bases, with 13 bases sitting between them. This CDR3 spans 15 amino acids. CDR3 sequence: CASSFTRAGTGELFF. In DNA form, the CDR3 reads TGTGCCAGCAGTTTTACTCGCGCAGGGACCGGGGAGCTGTTTTTT.

CDR3 nucleotide sequence: TGTGCCAGCAGCTTAGAAACAGGAACTGAAGCTTTCTTT. Translation gives CASSLETGTEAFF. The chain combines TRBV7-9 with TRBJ1-1, with a tentative D call TRBD1 (5 bases). The CDR3 is made up of 13 amino acids. Trimming removed 1 base from V and 5 bases from J, with 8 bases in between. Germline V gene data show CDR1 as SEHNR and CDR2 as FQNEAQ (reference sequence).

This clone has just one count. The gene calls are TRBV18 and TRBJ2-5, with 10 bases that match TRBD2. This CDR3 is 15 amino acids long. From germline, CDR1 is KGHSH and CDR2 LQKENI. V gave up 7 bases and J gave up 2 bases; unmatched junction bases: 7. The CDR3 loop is CASFPGLARQETQYF. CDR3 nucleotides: TGTGCCAGCTTCCCGGGACTAGCGAGGCAAGAGACCCAGTACTTC.

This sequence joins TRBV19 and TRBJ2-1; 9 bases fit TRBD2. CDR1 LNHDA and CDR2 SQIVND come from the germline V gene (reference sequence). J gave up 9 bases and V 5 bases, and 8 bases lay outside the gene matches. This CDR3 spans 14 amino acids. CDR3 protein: CASSLSGLAGEQFF. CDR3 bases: TGTGCCAGTAGTCTCTCGGGACTAGCTGGTGAGCAGTTCTTC.

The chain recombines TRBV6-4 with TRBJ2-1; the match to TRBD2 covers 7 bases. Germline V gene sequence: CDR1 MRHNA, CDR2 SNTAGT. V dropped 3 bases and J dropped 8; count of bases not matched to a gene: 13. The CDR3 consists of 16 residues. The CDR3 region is CASSEGPTAGRDEQFF. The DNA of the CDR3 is TGTGCCAGCAGTGAAGGTCCAACAGCGGGAAGGGATGAGCAGTTCTTC.

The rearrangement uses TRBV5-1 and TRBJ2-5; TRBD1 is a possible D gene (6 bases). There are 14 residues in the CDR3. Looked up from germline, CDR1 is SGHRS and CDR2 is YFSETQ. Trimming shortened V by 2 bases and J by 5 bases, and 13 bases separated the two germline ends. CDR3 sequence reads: CASSLQQGTETQYF. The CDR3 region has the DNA TGCGCCAGCAGCTTACAACAGGGTACGGAGACCCAGTACTTC.